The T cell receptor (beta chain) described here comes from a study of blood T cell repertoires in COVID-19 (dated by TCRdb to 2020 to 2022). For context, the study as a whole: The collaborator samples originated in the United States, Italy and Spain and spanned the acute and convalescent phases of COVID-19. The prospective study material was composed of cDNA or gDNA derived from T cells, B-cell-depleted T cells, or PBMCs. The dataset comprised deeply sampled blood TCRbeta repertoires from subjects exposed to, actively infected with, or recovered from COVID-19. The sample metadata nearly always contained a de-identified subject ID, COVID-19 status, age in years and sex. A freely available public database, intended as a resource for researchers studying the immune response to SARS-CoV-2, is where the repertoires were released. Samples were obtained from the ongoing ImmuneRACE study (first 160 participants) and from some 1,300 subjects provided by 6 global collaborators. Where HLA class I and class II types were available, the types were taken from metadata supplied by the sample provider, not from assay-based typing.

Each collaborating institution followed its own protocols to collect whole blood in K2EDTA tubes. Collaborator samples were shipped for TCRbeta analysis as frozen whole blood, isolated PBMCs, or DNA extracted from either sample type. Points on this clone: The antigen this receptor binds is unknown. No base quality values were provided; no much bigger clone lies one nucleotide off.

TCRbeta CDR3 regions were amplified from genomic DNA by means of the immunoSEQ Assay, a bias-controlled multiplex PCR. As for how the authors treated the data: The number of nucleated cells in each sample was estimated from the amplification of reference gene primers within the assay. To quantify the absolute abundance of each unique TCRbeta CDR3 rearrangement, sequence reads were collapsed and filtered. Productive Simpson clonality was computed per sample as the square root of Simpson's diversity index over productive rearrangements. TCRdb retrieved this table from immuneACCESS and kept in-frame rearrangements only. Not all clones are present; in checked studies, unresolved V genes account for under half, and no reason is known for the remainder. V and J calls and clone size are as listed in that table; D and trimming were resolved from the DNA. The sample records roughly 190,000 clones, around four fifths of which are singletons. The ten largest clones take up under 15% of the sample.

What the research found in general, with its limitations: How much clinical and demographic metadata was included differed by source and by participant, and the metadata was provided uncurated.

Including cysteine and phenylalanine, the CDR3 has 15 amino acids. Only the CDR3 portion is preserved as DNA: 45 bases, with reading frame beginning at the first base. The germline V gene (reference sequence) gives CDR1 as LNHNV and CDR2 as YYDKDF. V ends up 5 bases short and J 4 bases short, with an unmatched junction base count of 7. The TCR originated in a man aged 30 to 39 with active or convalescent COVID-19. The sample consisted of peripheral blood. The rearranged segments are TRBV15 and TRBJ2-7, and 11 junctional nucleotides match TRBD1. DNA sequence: TGTGCCACCAGCCAAAAGGGACAGGGGGAATACGAGCAGTACTTC. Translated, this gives CATSQKGQGEYEQYF.